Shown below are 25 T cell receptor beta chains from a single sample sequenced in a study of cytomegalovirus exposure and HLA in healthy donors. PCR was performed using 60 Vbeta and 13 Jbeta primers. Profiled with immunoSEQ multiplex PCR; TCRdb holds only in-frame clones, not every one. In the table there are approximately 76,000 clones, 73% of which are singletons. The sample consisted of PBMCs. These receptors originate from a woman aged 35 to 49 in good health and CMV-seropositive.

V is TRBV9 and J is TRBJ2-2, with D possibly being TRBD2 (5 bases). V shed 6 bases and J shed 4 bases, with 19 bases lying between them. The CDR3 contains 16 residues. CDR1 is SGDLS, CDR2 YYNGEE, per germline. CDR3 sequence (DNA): TGTGCCAGCACTTCGAGATCGGCGGGCGGCACCGGGGAGCTGTTTTTT. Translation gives CASTSRSAGGTGELFF.

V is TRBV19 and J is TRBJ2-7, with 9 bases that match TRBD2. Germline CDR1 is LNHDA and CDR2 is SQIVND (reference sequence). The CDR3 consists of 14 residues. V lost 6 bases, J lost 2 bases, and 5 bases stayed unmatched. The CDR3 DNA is TGTGCCAGTAGGAAGACTAGCGGTACCTACGAGCAGTACTTC. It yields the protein CASRKTSGTYEQYF.

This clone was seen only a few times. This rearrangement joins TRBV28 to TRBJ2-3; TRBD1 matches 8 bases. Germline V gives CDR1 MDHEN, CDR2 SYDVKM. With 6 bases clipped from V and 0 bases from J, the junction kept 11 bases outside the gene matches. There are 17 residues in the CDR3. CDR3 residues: CASRANPGQGSTDTQYF. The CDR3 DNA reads TGTGCCAGCAGGGCCAACCCCGGACAGGGAAGCACAGATACGCAGTATTTT.

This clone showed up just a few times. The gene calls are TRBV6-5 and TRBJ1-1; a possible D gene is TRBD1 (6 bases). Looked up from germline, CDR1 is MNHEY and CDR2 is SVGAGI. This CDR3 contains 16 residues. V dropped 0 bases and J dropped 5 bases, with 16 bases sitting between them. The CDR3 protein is CASSYSILGGETEAFF. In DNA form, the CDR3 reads TGTGCCAGCAGTTACTCGATTTTAGGGGGTGAGACTGAAGCTTTCTTT.

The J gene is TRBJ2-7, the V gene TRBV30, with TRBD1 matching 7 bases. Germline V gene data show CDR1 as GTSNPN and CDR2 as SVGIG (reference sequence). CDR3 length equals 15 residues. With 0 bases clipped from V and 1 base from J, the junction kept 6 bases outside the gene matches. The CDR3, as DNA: TGTGCCTGGAGTGTGGGAAGGGGGCGATCCTACGAGCAGTACTTC. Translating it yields CAWSVGRGRSYEQYF.

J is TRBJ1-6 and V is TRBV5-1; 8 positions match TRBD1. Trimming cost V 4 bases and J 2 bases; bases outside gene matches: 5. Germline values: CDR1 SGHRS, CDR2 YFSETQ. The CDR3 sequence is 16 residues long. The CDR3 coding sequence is TGCGCCAGCAGCCCCCGGGACAGGACCTATAATTCACCCCTCCACTTT. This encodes CASSPRDRTYNSPLHF.

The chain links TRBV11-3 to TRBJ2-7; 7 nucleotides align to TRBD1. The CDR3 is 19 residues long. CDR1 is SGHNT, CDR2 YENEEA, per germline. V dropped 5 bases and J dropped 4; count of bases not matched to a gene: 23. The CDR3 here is CASSPNRQTPGQPAYEQYF. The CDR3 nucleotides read TGTGCCAGCAGCCCGAATCGTCAGACTCCGGGACAGCCCGCGTACGAGCAGTACTTC.

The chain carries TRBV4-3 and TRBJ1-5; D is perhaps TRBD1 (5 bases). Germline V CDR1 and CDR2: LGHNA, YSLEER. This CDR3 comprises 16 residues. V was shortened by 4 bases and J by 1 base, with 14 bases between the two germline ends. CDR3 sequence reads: CASSPSAGGSNQPQHF. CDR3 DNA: TGCGCCAGCAGCCCCTCGGCGGGGGGAAGCAATCAGCCCCAGCATTTT.

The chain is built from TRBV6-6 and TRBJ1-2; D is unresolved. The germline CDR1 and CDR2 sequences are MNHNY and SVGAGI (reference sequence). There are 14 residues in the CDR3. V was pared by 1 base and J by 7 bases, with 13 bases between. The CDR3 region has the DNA TGTGCCAGCAGTTACTACGCACCAGAGGGTGGCTACACCTTC. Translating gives CASSYYAPEGGYTF.

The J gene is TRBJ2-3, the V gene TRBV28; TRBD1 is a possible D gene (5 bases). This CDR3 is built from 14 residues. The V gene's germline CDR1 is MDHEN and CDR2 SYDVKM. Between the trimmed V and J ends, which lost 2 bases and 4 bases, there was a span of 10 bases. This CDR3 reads CASSLTRASDTQYF. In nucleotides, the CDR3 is TGTGCCAGCAGTTTAACCAGGGCCTCAGATACGCAGTATTTT.

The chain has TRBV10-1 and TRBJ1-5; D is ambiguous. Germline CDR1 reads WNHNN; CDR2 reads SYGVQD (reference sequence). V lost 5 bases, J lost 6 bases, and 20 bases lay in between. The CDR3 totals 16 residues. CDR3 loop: CASSSGREVDGQPQHF. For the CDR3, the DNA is TGCGCCAGCAGTTCTGGGAGGGAGGTTGATGGTCAGCCCCAGCATTTT.

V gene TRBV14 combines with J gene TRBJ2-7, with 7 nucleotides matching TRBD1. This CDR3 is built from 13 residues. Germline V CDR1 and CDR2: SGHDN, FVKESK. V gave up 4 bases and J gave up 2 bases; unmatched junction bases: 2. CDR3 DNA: TGTGCCAGCAGCCGGACAGGCACCTACGAGCAGTACTTC. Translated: CASSRTGTYEQYF. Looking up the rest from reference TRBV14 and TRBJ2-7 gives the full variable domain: EAGVTQFPSHSVIEKGQTVTLRCDPISGHDNLYWYRRVMGKEIKFLLHFVKESKQDESGMPNNRFLAERTGGTYSTLKVQPAELEDSGVYFCASSRTGTYEQYFGPGTRLTVT.

This chain's CDR3 is CASSLIRGEKLFF. The DNA for the CDR3 is TGTGCCAGCAGCTTGATCCGGGGTGAAAAACTGTTTTTT. V gene TRBV5-8 combines with J gene TRBJ1-4, with D unclear. V gave up 1 base and J gave up 7 bases, with 8 bases separating them. This CDR3 is built from 13 residues. Germline V gene data show CDR1 as SGHTS and CDR2 as YDEGEE.

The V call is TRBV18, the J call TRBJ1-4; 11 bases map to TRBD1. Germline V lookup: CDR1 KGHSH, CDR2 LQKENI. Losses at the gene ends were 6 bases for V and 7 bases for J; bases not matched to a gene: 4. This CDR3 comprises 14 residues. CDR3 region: CASSRTGGSEKLFF. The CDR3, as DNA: TGTGCCAGCTCGCGGACAGGGGGCAGTGAAAAACTGTTTTTT.

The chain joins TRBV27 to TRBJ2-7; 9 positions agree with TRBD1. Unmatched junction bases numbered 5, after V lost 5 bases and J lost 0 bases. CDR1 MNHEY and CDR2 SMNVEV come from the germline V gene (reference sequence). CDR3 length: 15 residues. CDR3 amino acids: CASSPYRGPSYEQYF. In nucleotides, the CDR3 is TGTGCCAGCAGTCCATACAGGGGGCCCTCCTACGAGCAGTACTTC.

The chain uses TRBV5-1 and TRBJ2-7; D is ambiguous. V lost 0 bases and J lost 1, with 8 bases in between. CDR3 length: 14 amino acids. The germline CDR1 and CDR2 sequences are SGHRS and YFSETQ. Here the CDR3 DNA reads TGCGCCAGCAGCTTGGCCTTTAGATCCTACGAGCAGTACTTC. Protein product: CASSLAFRSYEQYF.

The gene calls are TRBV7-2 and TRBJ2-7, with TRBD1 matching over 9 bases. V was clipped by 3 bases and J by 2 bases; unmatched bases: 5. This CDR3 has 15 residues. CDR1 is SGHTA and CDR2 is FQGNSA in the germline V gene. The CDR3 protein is CASSLGQGGPYEQYF. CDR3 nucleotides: TGTGCCAGCAGCTTGGGACAGGGTGGCCCCTACGAGCAGTACTTC.

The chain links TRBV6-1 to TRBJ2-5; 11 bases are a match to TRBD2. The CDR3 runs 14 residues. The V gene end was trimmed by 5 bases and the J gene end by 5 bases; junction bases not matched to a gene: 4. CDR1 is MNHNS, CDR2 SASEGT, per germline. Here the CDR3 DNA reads TGTGCCAGCAGTCTTAGCGGGGGGGCGGAGACCCAGTACTTC. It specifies CASSLSGGAETQYF.

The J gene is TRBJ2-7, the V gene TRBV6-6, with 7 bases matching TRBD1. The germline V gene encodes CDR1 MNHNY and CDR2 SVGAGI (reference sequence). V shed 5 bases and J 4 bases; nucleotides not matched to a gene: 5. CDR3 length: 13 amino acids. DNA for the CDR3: TGTGCCAGCAGTAAGGGGACAGCATACGAGCAGTACTTC. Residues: CASSKGTAYEQYF.

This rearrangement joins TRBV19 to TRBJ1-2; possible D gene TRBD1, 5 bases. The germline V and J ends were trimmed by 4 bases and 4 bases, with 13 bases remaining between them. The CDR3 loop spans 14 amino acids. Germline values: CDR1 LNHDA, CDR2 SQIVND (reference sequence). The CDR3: CASSKDRRVYGYTF. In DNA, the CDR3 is TGTGCCAGTAGTAAAGATCGCAGGGTCTATGGCTACACCTTC.

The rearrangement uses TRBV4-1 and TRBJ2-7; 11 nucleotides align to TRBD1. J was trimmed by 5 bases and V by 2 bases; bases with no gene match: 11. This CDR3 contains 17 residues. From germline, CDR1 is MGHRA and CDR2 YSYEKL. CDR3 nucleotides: TGCGCCAGCAGCCAAACCATGTCGGGGACAGGGGGGAACGAGCAGTACTTC. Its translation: CASSQTMSGTGGNEQYF.

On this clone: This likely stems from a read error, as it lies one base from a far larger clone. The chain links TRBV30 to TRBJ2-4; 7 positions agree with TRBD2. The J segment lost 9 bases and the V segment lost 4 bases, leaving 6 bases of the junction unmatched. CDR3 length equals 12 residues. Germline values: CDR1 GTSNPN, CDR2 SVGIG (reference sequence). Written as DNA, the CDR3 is TGTGCCTGGATTGCTTGGGGGGGCATTCAGTACTTC. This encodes CAWIAWGGIQYF.

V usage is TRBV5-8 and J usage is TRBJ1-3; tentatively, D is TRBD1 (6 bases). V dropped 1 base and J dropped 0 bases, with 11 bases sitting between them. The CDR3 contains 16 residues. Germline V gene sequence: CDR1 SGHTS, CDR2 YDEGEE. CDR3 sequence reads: CASSLMAGASGNTIYF. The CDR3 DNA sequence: TGTGCCAGCAGCTTGATGGCAGGGGCCTCTGGAAACACCATATATTTT.

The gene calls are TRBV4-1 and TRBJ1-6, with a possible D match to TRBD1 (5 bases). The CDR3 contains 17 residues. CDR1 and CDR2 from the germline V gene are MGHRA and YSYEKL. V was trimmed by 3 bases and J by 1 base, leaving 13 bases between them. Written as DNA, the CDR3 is TGCGCCAGCAGCCAGGGGTCAGGGCGATCCTATAATTCACCCCTCCACTTT. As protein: CASSQGSGRSYNSPLHF.

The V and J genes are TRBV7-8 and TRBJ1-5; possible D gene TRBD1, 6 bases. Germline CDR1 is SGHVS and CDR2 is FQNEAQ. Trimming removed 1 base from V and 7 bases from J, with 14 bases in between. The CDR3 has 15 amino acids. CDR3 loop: CASSLVGGPWQPQHF. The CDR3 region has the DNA TGTGCCAGCAGCTTAGTAGGGGGACCCTGGCAGCCCCAGCATTTT.